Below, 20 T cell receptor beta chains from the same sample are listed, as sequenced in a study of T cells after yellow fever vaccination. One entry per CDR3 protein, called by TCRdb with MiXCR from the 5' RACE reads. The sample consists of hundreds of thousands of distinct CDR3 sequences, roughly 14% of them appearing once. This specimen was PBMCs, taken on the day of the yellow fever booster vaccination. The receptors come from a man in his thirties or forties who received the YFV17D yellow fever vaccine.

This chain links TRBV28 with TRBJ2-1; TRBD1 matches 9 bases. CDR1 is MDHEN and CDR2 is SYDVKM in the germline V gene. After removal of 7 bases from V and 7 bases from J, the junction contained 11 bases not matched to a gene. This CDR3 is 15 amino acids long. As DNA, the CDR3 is TGTGCCAGCACCCCCGGGACAGGGTTGGGGAATGAGCAGTTCTTC. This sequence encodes CASTPGTGLGNEQFF.

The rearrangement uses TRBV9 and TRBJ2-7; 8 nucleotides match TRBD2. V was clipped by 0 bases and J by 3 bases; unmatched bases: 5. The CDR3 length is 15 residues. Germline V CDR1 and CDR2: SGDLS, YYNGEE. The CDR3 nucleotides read TGTGCCAGCAGCGTAGGGGTGACTAGCGACTACGAGCAGTACTTC. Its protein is CASSVGVTSDYEQYF. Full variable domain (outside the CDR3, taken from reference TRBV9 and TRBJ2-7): DSGVTQTPKHLITATGQRVTLRCSPRSGDLSVYWYQQSLDQGLQFLIQYYNGEERAKGNILERFSAQQFPDLHSELNLSSLELGDSALYFCASSVGVTSDYEQYFGPGTRLTVT.

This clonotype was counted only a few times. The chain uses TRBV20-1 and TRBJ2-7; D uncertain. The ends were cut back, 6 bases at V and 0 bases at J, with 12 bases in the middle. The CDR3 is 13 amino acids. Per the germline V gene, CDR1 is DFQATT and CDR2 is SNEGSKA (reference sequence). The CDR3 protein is CSAYDQSSYEQYF. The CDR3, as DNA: TGCAGTGCATACGACCAGAGCTCCTACGAGCAGTACTTC.

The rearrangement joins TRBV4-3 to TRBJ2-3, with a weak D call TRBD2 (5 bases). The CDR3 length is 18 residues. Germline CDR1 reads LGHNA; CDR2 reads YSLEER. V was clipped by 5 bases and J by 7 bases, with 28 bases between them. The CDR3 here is CASSKRFSDSSPVNTQYF. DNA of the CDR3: TGCGCCAGCAGCAAAAGGTTTAGCGACTCCTCTCCGGTAAATACGCAGTATTTT.

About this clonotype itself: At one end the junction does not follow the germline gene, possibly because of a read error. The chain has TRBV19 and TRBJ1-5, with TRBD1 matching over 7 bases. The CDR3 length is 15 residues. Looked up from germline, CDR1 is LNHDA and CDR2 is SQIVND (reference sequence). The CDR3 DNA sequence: TGTGCCAGTAGTATAGCTGGAGGGGGCGCGCAGCCCCAGCATTTC. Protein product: CASSIAGGGAQPQHF.

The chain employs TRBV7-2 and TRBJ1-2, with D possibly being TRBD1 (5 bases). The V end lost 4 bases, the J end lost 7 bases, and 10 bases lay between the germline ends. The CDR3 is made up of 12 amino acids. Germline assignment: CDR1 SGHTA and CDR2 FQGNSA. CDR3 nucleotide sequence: TGTGCCAGCAGCTACCAGGGCCTTGGCTACACCTTC. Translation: CASSYQGLGYTF.

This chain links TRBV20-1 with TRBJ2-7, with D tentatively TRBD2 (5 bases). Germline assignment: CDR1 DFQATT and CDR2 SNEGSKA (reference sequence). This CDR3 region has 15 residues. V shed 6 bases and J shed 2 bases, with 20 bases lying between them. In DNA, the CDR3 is TGCAGTGCACCTCCCGCCCGGGGTGAAACCTACGAGCAGTACTTC. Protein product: CSAPPARGETYEQYF.

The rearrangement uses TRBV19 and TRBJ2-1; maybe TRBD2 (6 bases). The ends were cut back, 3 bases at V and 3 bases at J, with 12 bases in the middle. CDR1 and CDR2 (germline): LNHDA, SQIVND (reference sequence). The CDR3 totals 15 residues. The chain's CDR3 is CASSILRGNYNEQFF. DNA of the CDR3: TGTGCCAGTAGTATTTTGCGCGGGAACTACAATGAGCAGTTCTTC.

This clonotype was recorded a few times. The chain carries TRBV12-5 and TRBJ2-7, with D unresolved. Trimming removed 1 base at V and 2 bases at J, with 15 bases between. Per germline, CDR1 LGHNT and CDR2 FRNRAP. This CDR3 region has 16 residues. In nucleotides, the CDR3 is TGTGCTAGTGGTTTGGGGAACCCAGGCCAAGCCTACGAGCAGTACTTC. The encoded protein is CASGLGNPGQAYEQYF.

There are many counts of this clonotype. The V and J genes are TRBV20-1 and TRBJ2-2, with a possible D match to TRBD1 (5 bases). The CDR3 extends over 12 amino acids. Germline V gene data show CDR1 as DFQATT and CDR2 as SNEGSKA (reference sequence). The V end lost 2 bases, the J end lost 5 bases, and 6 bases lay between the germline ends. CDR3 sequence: CSARQGTGELFF. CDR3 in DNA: TGCAGTGCTAGACAGGGTACCGGGGAGCTGTTTTTT.

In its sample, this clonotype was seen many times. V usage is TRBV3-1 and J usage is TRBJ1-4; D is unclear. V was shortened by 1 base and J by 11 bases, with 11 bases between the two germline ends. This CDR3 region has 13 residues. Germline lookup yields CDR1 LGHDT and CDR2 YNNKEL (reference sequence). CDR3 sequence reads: CASSQGNSVKLFF. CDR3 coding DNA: TGTGCCAGCAGCCAAGGGAACAGTGTTAAACTGTTTTTT.

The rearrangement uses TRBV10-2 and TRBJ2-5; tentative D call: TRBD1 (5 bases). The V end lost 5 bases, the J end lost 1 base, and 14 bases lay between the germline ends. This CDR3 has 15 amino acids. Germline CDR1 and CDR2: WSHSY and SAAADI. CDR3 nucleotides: TGCGCCAGCAGTCCCTACGACAGAAGCCAAGAGACCCAGTACTTC. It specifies CASSPYDRSQETQYF.

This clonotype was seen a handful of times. CDR3 sequence: CSAIPRVTDTQYF. The DNA of the CDR3 is TGCAGTGCTATTCCGCGGGTCACAGATACGCAGTATTTT. V is TRBV20-1 and J is TRBJ2-3; possibly TRBD2 for D (5 bases). Germline V CDR1 and CDR2: DFQATT, SNEGSKA (reference sequence). The V end was cut by 4 bases, the J end by 2 bases, with 10 bases between. This CDR3 has 13 residues.

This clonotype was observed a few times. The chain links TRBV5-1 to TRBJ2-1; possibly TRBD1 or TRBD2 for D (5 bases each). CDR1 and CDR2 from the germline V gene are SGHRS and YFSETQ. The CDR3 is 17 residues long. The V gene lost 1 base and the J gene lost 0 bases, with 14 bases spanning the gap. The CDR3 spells CASSLWGFSNSYNEQFF. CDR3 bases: TGCGCCAGCAGCTTGTGGGGGTTCTCTAACTCCTACAATGAGCAGTTCTTC.

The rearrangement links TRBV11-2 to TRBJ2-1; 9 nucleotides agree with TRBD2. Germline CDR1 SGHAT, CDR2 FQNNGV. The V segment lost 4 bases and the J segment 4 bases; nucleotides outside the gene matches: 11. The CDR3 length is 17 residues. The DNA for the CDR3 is TGTGCCAGCAGCTCGTGGAGGGCGGGAGGGCCTTACAATGAGCAGTTCTTC. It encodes CASSSWRAGGPYNEQFF.

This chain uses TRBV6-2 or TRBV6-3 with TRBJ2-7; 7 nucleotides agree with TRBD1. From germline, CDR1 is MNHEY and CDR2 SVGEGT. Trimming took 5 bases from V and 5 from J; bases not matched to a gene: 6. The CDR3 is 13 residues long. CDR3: CASSKGAIHEQYF. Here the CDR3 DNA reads TGTGCCAGCAGTAAGGGGGCCATCCACGAGCAGTACTTC.

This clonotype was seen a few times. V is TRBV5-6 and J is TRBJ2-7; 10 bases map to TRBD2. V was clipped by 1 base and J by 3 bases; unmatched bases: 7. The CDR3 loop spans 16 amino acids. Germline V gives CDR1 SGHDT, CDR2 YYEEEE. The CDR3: CASSLLAGEDIYEQYF. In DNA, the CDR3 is TGTGCCAGCAGCTTGCTAGCGGGAGAAGATATCTACGAGCAGTACTTC.

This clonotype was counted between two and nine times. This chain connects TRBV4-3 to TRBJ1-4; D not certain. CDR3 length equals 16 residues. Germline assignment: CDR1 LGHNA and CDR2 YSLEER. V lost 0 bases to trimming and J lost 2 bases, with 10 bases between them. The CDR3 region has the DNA TGCGCCAGCAGCCAAGATCCTGGCTTGACTAATGAAAAACTGTTTTTT. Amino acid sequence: CASSQDPGLTNEKLFF.

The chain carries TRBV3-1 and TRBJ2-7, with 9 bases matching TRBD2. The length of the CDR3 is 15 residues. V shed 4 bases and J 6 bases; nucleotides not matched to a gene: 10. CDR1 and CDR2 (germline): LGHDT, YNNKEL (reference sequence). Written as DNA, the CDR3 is TGTGCCAGCAGCCCCAGGACTAGCGAAACGAGCGAGCAGTACTTC. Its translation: CASSPRTSETSEQYF.

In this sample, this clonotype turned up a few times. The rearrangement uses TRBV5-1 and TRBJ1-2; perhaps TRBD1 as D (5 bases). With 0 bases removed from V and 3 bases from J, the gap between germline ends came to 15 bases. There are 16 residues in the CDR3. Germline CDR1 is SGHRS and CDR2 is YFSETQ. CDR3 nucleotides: TGCGCCAGCAGCTTGGCGACAGTCTCCGCGCACTATGGCTACACCTTC. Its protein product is CASSLATVSAHYGYTF.